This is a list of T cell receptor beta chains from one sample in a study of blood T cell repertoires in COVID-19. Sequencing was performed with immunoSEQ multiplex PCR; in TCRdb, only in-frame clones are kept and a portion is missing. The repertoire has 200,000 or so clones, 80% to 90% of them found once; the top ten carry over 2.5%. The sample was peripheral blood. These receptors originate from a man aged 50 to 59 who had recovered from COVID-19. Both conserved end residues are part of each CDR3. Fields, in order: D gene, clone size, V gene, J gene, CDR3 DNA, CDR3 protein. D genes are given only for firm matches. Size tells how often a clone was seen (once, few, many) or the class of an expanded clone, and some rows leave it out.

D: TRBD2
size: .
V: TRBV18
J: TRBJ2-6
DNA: TGTGCCAGCTCACCCATTGAGACTAGCGGGATTAGCTCTGGGGCCAACGTCCTGACTTTC
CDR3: CASSPIETSGISSGANVLTF

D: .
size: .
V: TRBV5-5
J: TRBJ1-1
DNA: TGTGCCAGCAGCTTAAACAGCCTTTTGAACACTGAAGCTTTCTTT
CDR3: CASSLNSLLNTEAFF

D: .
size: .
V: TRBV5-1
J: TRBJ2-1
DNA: TGCGCCAGCAGCGTCGGACAGACCTACAATGAGCAGTTCTTC
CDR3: CASSVGQTYNEQFF

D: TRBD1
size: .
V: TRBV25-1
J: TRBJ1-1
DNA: TGTGCCAGCAGTGCACCGGGACAGTTGAACACTGAAGCTTTCTTT
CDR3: CASSAPGQLNTEAFF

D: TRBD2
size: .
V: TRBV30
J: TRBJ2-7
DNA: TGTGCCTGGAGTAGTGGAGCGGGAGCCCCCTACGAGCAGTACTTC
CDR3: CAWSSGAGAPYEQYF

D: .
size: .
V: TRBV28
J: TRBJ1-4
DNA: TGTGCCAGCAGTTTTGGATGGGGGCAGGCTAATGAAAAACTGTTTTTT
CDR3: CASSFGWGQANEKLFF

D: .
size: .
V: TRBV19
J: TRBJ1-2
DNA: TGTGCCAGTACCGGACAGCTTTATAACTATGGCTACACCTTC
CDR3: CASTGQLYNYGYTF

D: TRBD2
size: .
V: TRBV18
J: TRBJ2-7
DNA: TGTGCCAGCTCACCGGCTCTAGCGGGGGGCTACGAGCAGTACTTC
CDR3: CASSPALAGGYEQYF

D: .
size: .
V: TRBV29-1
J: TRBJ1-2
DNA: TGCAGCGTTTACGGGGATGGCTACACCTTC
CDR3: CSVYGDGYTF

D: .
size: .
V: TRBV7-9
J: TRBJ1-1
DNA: TGTGCCAGCAGCTTTCTGGAGGGATCTGAAGCTTTCTTT
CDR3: CASSFLEGSEAFF

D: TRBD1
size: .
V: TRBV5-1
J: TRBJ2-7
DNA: TGCGCCAGCAGCTTGGAGGGGGCTGGGGAGCAGTACTTC
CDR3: CASSLEGAGEQYF

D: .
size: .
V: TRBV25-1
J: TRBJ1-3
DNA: TGTGCCAGCTCACAAACCTCTGGAAACACCATATATTTT
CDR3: CASSQTSGNTIYF

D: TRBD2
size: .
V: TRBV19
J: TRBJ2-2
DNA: TGTGCCAGTAGTGTTTCCGGGACTAGTATAACCGGGGAGCTGTTTTTT
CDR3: CASSVSGTSITGELFF

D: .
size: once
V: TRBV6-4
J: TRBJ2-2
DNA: TGTGCCAGCAGTGATGGTCTGCGCACCGGGGAGCTGTTTTTT
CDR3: CASSDGLRTGELFF

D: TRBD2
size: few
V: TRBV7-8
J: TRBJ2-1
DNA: TGTGCCAGCAGCCCACGGGCCTACTCGGGGGGGGATGAGCAGTTCTTC
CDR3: CASSPRAYSGGDEQFF

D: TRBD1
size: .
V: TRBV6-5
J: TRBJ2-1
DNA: TGTGCCAGCAGTTTAATTACAGGGGGCGTCAATGAGCAGTTCTTC
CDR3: CASSLITGGVNEQFF

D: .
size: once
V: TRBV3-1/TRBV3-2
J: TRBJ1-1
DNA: TGTGCCAGCAGCCAAAAGAGGGGGGGAGCTTTCTTT
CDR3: CASSQKRGGAFF

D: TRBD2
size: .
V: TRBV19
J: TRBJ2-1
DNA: TGTGCCAGTAGTAACCCCTGGGGGGGAGGGCTCTCCTACAATGAGCAGTTCTTC
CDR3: CASSNPWGGGLSYNEQFF

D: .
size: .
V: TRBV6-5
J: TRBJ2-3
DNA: TGTGCCAGCACTCGCGGGTTCGCAGATACGCAGTATTTT
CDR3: CASTRGFADTQYF

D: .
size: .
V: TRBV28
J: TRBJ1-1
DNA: TGTGCCAGCAGTTTGGAGGGGACTGAAGCTTTCTTT
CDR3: CASSLEGTEAFF

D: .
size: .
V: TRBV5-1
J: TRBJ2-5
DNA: TGCGCCAGCAGCTTGGGTAACAGAGTTCAAGAGACCCAGTACTTC
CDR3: CASSLGNRVQETQYF

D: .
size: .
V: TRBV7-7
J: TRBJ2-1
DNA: TGTGCCAGCAGCTTAGCTGTCGACAGCTACAATGAGCAGTTCTTC
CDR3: CASSLAVDSYNEQFF

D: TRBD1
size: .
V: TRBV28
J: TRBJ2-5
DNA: TGTGCCAGCAGTTTGCCGACAGGGTTAGAGACCCAGTACTTC
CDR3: CASSLPTGLETQYF

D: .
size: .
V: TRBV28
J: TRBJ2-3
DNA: TGTGCCAGCAGTTTTCTAGCGAGTTACACAGATACGCAGTATTTT
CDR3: CASSFLASYTDTQYF